These 3 T cell receptor beta chains share one sample of origin, sequenced in a study of shared clonotypes between healthy human individuals. Repertoires were generated with immunoSEQ multiplex PCR, while TCRdb's copy carries only in-frame clones and drops some. The sample comprises 1.6 million or so clones, about 98.5% of which are singletons, and approximately 0.38% rests with the top ten. Sequenced sample: naive CD4+ T cells sorted from blood. Subset described: CD45RA+ positively selected. Every receptor here comes from a man younger than 45 in good health.

The chain has TRBV2 and TRBJ2-6, with D hard to call. Germline CDR1 is SNHLY and CDR2 is FYNNEI. V was pared by 6 bases and J by 0 bases, with 6 bases between. The CDR3 is 14 residues long. CDR3 DNA: TGTGCCAGCAGCCGAAACTCTGGGGCCAACGTCCTGACTTTC. It translates to CASSRNSGANVLTF.

This chain connects TRBV28 to TRBJ1-5; maybe TRBD1 (5 bases). Trimming shortened V by 8 bases and J by 9 bases, and 14 bases separated the two germline ends. Looked up from germline, CDR1 is MDHEN and CDR2 is SYDVKM. This CDR3 is 12 amino acids long. The CDR3 loop reads CASGDPRWPQHF. CDR3 DNA: TGTGCCAGCGGGGACCCCAGATGGCCCCAGCATTTT.

This clone was seen just once. The chain carries TRBV5-4 and TRBJ2-4; no reliable D call. Germline loops: CDR1 SGHNT, CDR2 YYREEE (reference sequence). V gave up 2 bases and J gave up 3 bases, with 15 bases separating them. This CDR3 spans 16 amino acids. CDR3 coding DNA: TGTGCCAGCAGCTTCGAGTGGGCGCGAAACAAAAACATTCAGTACTTC. This translates into CASSFEWARNKNIQYF.